The rows below give T cell receptor beta chains drawn from one sample of a study of control samples from healthy donors and cancer patients. Sequencing used immunoSEQ multiplex PCR; TCRdb keeps in-frame clones, though not all of them. Altogether approximately 86,000 clones are present, around nine tenths being singletons, with the ten largest covering around 21%. Sequencing used blood. The receptors stem from a man aged 25 to 40 in good health. CDR3s include the opening cysteine and the closing phenylalanine or tryptophan. The D gene is left open where the match is weak. Expanded clones get a size class; other rows say once, few or many, or leave the size out.

abundance	v_gene	d_gene	j_gene	CDR3aa	CDR3nt
-	TRBV24-1	-	TRBJ1-2	CATSASVNYGYTF	TGTGCCACCAGTGCGTCAGTAAACTATGGCTACACCTTC
-	TRBV21-1	-	TRBJ1-1	CASSWAGGFAFF	TGTGCCAGCAGCTGGGCGGGGGGTTTCGCTTTCTTT
-	TRBV14	-	TRBJ2-6	CASSQGERRVASGANVLTF	TGTGCCAGCAGCCAAGGTGAGCGCAGGGTAGCCTCTGGGGCCAACGTCCTGACTTTC
few	TRBV11-2	-	TRBJ1-6	CASSFEGRSPLHF	TGTGCCAGCAGCTTCGAGGGCAGATCACCCCTCCACTTT
-	TRBV7-7	-	TRBJ2-2	CASSSIPGFTGELFF	TGTGCCAGCAGCTCCATTCCCGGATTTACCGGGGAGCTGTTTTTT
-	TRBV12-5	-	TRBJ1-2	CASGSETPFYGYTF	TGTGCTAGTGGTTCGGAGACCCCCTTCTATGGCTACACCTTC
-	TRBV3-1/TRBV3-2	-	TRBJ1-2	CASSVRTRQNYGYTF	TGTGCCAGCAGCGTGCGGACACGACAAAACTATGGCTACACCTTC
-	TRBV4-1	-	TRBJ2-1	CASSQERALYNEQFF	TGCGCCAGCAGCCAAGAACGGGCCTTATACAATGAGCAGTTCTTC
-	TRBV4-1	TRBD1	TRBJ2-2	CASSPTGGANTGELFF	TGCGCCAGCAGCCCCACAGGGGGCGCGAACACCGGGGAGCTGTTTTTT
few	TRBV5-1	TRBD2	TRBJ2-1	CASSSRGDNNEQFF	TGCGCCAGCAGCTCGCGGGGGGACAACAATGAGCAGTTCTTC
-	TRBV6-1	TRBD2	TRBJ2-3	CASSEVTGGMTDTQYF	TGTGCCAGCAGTGAAGTAACGGGGGGAATGACAGATACGCAGTATTTT
-	TRBV7-9	-	TRBJ1-1	CASSLAGGNTEAFF	TGTGCCAGCAGCTTAGCGGGGGGGAACACTGAAGCTTTCTTT
-	TRBV19	-	TRBJ1-1	CASSIGTENTEAFF	TGTGCCAGTAGTATAGGGACAGAGAACACTGAAGCTTTCTTT
-	TRBV30	-	TRBJ1-5	CAWSVYSVGQPQHF	TGTGCCTGGAGTGTTTATTCTGTAGGTCAGCCCCAGCATTTT
once	TRBV3-1/TRBV3-2	TRBD1	TRBJ1-3	CASSRGTGPARNTIYF	TGTGCCAGCAGCCGGGGGACAGGGCCGGCGCGGAACACCATATATTTT
-	TRBV6-5	-	TRBJ2-1	CASSYSDSYNEQFF	TGTGCCAGCAGTTACTCGGACTCCTACAATGAGCAGTTCTTC
-	TRBV6-5	TRBD2	TRBJ2-3	CASSYSPGPGGDTQYF	TGTGCCAGCAGTTACTCTCCAGGGCCGGGGGGAGATACGCAGTATTTT
-	TRBV20-1	-	TRBJ2-7	CSASSYEQYF	TGCAGTGCTAGCTCCTACGAGCAGTACTTC
-	TRBV15	TRBD1	TRBJ2-5	CATSRNRGRETQYF	TGTGCCACCAGCAGAAACAGGGGGCGGGAGACCCAGTACTTC
-	TRBV24-1	TRBD1	TRBJ2-5	CATSERQGKSQETQYF	TGTGCCACCAGTGAGCGACAGGGCAAGAGCCAAGAGACCCAGTACTTC
-	TRBV5-6	TRBD1	TRBJ1-5	CASSSTTGGDQPQHF	TGTGCCAGCAGCTCGACGACAGGGGGCGATCAGCCCCAGCATTTT
-	TRBV14	-	TRBJ1-1	CASSPLTGNTEAFF	TGTGCCAGCAGCCCCCTGACAGGGAACACTGAAGCTTTCTTT
-	TRBV9	-	TRBJ2-7	CASSVEPTDSYEQYF	TGTGCCAGCAGCGTAGAGCCGACAGACTCCTACGAGCAGTACTTC
-	TRBV4-1	TRBD2	TRBJ2-3	CASSQDGASGGRTDTQYF	TGCGCCAGCAGCCAAGATGGCGCTAGCGGGGGGCGCACAGATACGCAGTATTTT
once	TRBV19	-	TRBJ2-1	CASSIFDGGAREQFF	TGTGCCAGTAGTATATTCGATGGGGGGGCAAGAGAGCAGTTCTTC
-	TRBV5-1	-	TRBJ1-2	CASSLGSGFYGYTF	TGCGCCAGCAGCTTGGGTTCGGGGTTCTATGGCTACACCTTC
-	TRBV4-1	TRBD1	TRBJ1-3	CASSPEGANIYF	TGCGCCAGCAGCCCAGAGGGGGCAAACATATATTTT
once	TRBV30	-	TRBJ1-2	CAWSEPGRIYGYTF	TGTGCCTGGAGCGAGCCGGGACGGATCTATGGCTACACCTTC
-	TRBV7-9	-	TRBJ2-2	CASSFNTGELFF	TGTGCCAGCAGCTTCAACACCGGGGAGCTGTTTTTT
few	TRBV2	-	TRBJ1-5	CASSGNRFNQPQHF	TGTGCCAGCAGTGGGAACAGATTCAATCAGCCCCAGCATTTT
-	TRBV5-1	TRBD1	TRBJ2-3	CASSPGQGQDTQYF	TGCGCCAGCTCCCCGGGACAGGGTCAAGATACGCAGTATTTT
-	TRBV29-1	-	TRBJ2-1	CSVDRAKGYNEQFF	TGCAGCGTAGATCGGGCTAAAGGGTACAATGAGCAGTTCTTC
once	TRBV7-9	-	TRBJ2-1	CASISEGILVEQFF	TGTGCCAGCATCTCAGAAGGCATTTTGGTTGAGCAGTTCTTC
-	TRBV9	-	TRBJ2-3	CASSPVGSPSTDTQYF	TGTGCCAGCAGCCCAGTGGGATCCCCTAGCACAGATACGCAGTATTTT
-	TRBV5-1	-	TRBJ2-3	CASSLEGRTDTQYF	TGCGCCAGCAGCTTGGAGGGCAGGACAGATACGCAGTATTTT
-	TRBV6-5	-	TRBJ2-3	CASSYSNLYTDTQYF	TGTGCCAGCAGTTACTCGAATCTCTACACAGATACGCAGTATTTT
-	TRBV9	TRBD2	TRBJ2-1	CASSVGHQRGSEQFF	TGTGCCAGCAGCGTAGGTCACCAGCGGGGTTCTGAGCAGTTCTTC
-	TRBV9	-	TRBJ1-2	CASSSVLSPLFYGYTF	TGTGCCAGCAGCTCCGTTTTGTCACCCTTGTTTTATGGCTACACCTTC
-	TRBV10-2	-	TRBJ2-5	CASSPWTVEETQYF	TGCGCCAGCAGCCCTTGGACAGTGGAAGAGACCCAGTACTTC
-	TRBV24-1	TRBD1	TRBJ2-5	CATSGSQGAGKTQYF	TGTGCCACCAGTGGCTCACAGGGGGCTGGGAAGACCCAGTACTTC
-	TRBV30	-	TRBJ2-3	CAWRIQSTDTQYF	TGTGCCTGGAGGATCCAGAGCACAGATACGCAGTATTTT
-	TRBV24-1	TRBD1	TRBJ2-2	CATSDAGQGASGELFF	TGTGCCACCAGTGATGCCGGCCAGGGGGCGAGCGGGGAGCTGTTTTTT
few	TRBV30	-	TRBJ1-1	CAWNDGNTEAFF	TGTGCCTGGAACGATGGGAACACTGAAGCTTTCTTT
once	TRBV5-6	-	TRBJ2-3	CASSLVEGTDTQYF	TGTGCCAGCAGCTTGGTGGAGGGCACAGATACGCAGTATTTT
-	TRBV7-2	-	TRBJ2-1	CASSLRRERSLRMQFF	TGTGCCAGCAGCTTAAGAAGGGAGCGGTCCCTAAGGATGCAGTTCTTC
-	TRBV18	-	TRBJ1-1	CASSHGGGTEAFF	TGTGCCAGCTCCCATGGCGGGGGTACTGAAGCTTTCTTT
-	TRBV27	TRBD2	TRBJ2-5	CASSPTGERGAQETQYF	TGTGCCAGCAGTCCGACCGGAGAGCGGGGGGCTCAAGAGACCCAGTACTTC
-	TRBV19	TRBD1	TRBJ2-1	CASSITLQGRGRLF	TGTGCCAGTAGTATAACTTTACAGGGGAGAGGGAGACTCTTC
-	TRBV7-9	TRBD1	TRBJ2-7	CASSLPGQGRTYEQYF	TGTGCCAGCAGCTTACCCGGACAGGGGCGCACCTACGAGCAGTACTTC
-	TRBV19	-	TRBJ1-2	CASSLPGRINYGYTF	TGTGCCAGTAGTCTGCCGGGACGGATTAACTATGGCTACACCTTC
-	TRBV7-6	-	TRBJ2-1	CASGEHNEQFF	TGTGCCAGTGGGGAGCACAATGAGCAGTTCTTC
-	TRBV9	-	TRBJ2-2	CASRGSNTGELFF	TGTGCCAGCAGAGGATCGAACACCGGGGAGCTGTTTTTT
-	TRBV11-2	TRBD2	TRBJ2-5	CASSTGLAGPQETQYF	TGTGCCAGCAGCACGGGACTAGCGGGGCCCCAGGAGACCCAGTACTTC
-	TRBV5-1	-	TRBJ2-3	CASSLDIPPDTQYF	TGCGCCAGCAGCTTAGACATCCCTCCAGATACGCAGTATTTT
-	TRBV27	-	TRBJ2-3	CASSLMPGARDTQYF	TGTGCCAGCAGTTTAATGCCAGGGGCGAGGGATACGCAGTATTTT